This TCR beta chain was sequenced during a study of T-cell memory formation after mild COVID-19. Study conclusions and caveats: Pre-infection memory already had some responding clones, implying cross-reactive memory joined. Later expanders leaned CD4+, whereas day 15 to 85 contracting clones were balanced CD4/CD8. Largely, contracting CD4+ clones fell within CM and EM, and contracting CD8+ clones within EMRA.

cDNA libraries for TCR alpha and TCR beta, carrying sample barcodes and UMIs, came from 5'RACE with constant-segment primers. TCRdb used MiXCR to reprocess the 5' RACE reads, holding one entry per CDR3 protein. The sample contains under 400,000 distinct CDR3 sequences, under 25% of which appear only once. This clonotype was counted between two and nine times. Its antigen is not known. Sequenced: PBMCs or a T cell subset sorted from them (not recorded which). The TCR originated in an adult woman who had mild COVID-19 (a few samples of this study predate the infection). Cell type and time point are not known.

CDR3 in amino acids: CASSPEGWGTGDYEQYF. CDR3 nucleotides: TGTGCCAGCAGCCCCGAAGGGTGGGGGACAGGTGACTACGAGCAGTACTTC. The chain is built from TRBV7-3 and TRBJ2-7; TRBD1 matches at 8 bases. The germline V gene encodes CDR1 SGHTA and CDR2 FQGTGA. The CDR3 totals 17 residues. V lost 5 bases to trimming and J lost 3 bases; unmatched junction nucleotides: 15.